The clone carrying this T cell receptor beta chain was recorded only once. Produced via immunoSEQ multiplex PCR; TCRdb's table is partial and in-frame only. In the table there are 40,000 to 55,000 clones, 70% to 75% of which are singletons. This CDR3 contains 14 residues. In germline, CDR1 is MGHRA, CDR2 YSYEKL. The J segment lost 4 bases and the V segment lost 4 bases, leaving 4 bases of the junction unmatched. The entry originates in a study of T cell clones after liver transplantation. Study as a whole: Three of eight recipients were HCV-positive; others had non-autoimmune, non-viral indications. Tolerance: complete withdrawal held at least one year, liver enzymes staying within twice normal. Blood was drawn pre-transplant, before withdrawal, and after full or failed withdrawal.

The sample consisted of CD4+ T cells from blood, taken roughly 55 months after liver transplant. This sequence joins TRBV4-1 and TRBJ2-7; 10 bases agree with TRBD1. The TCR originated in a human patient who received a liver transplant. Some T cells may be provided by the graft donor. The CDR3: CASSLRDRGYEQYF. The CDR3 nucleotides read TGCGCCAGCAGCCTTCGGGACAGGGGTTACGAGCAGTACTTC.